The source of this T cell receptor beta chain is a study of blood T cell repertoires in COVID-19. Study-level information: Samples taken during acute and convalescent COVID-19 were collected in the United States, Italy and Spain. T cells, B-cell-depleted T cells, or PBMCs supplied cDNA or gDNA.

The V end lost 5 bases, the J end lost 4 bases, and 8 bases lay between the germline ends. CDR3 size: 12 residues. Germline V gene data show CDR1 as MNHEY and CDR2 as SVGEGT. Authors' analysis steps: Nucleated cell number was recorded as an estimate derived from reference gene primer amplification. Measured with immunoSEQ multiplex PCR; TCRdb has only the in-frame clones, and not every one. That table gives V, J and clone size, and the DNA gave D and trimming. The top ten hold around 1.5% of the sample, which has some 170,000 clones, 80% to 90% seen once. The TCR was taken from a woman in her fifties or sixties with acute or convalescent COVID-19. The chain couples TRBV6-2 or TRBV6-3 to TRBJ1-1; weak D call: TRBD1 (5 bases). Sequenced sample: peripheral blood. The CDR3, as DNA: TGTGCCAGCAGTCCCCAGGGCACTGAAGCTTTCTTT. Amino acid sequence: CASSPQGTEAFF.